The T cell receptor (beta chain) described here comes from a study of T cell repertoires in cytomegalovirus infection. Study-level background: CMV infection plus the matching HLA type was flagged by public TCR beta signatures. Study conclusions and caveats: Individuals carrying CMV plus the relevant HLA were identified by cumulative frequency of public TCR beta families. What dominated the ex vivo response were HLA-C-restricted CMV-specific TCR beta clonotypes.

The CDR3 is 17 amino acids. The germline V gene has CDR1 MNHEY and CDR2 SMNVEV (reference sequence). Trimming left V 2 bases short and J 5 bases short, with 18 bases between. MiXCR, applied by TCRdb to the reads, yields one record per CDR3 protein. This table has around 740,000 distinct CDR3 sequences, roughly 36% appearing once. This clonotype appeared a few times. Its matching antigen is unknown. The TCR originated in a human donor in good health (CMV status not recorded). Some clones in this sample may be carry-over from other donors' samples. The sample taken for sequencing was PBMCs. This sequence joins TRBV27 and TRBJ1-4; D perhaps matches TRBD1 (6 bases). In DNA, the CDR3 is TGTGCCAGCAGTTTACGAGGCTTAACAGGGAGAAATGAAAAACTGTTTTTT. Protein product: CASSLRGLTGRNEKLFF. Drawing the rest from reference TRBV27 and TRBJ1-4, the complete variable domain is EAQVTQNPRYLITVTGKKLTVTCSQNMNHEYMSWYRQDPGLGLRQIYYSMNVEVTDKGDVPEGYKVSRKEKRNFPLILESPSPNQTSLYFCASSLRGLTGRNEKLFFGSGTQLSVL.